Shown below are 20 T cell receptor beta chains from a single sample sequenced in a study of cytomegalovirus exposure and HLA in healthy donors. Vbeta (60) and Jbeta (13) primers were used in the PCR. The table came from immunoSEQ multiplex PCR; TCRdb's copy has only in-frame clones and leaves some out. The sample records tens of thousands of clones, about four fifths being singletons. Sequencing input: PBMCs. Receptor source: a man aged 18 to 35 in good health and CMV-seropositive.

The J gene is TRBJ2-7, the V gene TRBV7-9, with 7 bases aligning to TRBD2. V was clipped by 1 base and J by 4 bases; unmatched bases: 1. Germline V gives CDR1 SEHNR, CDR2 FQNEAQ (reference sequence). There are 13 residues in the CDR3. CDR3 DNA sequence: TGTGCCAGCAGCTTAGGGGACTATTACGAGCAGTACTTC. It translates to CASSLGDYYEQYF.

The V and J genes are TRBV4-1 and TRBJ2-7; 11 bases match TRBD2. Germline CDR1 is MGHRA and CDR2 is YSYEKL. CDR3 length: 16 amino acids. Trimming cost V 5 bases and J 3 bases; bases outside gene matches: 9. In DNA, the CDR3 is TGCGCCAGCAGCGAATCTGGGACTAGCGGATACTACGAGCAGTACTTC. Translating gives CASSESGTSGYYEQYF.

The chain employs TRBV6-1 and TRBJ2-5, with 8 bases that match TRBD1. Per the germline V gene, CDR1 is MNHNS and CDR2 is SASEGT. The CDR3 has 14 residues. Trimming removed 6 bases from V and 4 bases from J; junction bases left unmatched: 7. This CDR3 reads CASRGQGGRETQYF. The DNA for the CDR3 is TGTGCCAGCAGAGGACAGGGTGGTAGAGAGACCCAGTACTTC.

This chain joins TRBV6-1 and TRBJ1-1, with D possibly being TRBD1 (5 bases). This CDR3 is 14 amino acids long. Germline V gives CDR1 MNHNS, CDR2 SASEGT. The V and J ends lost 11 bases and 6 bases respectively, with 22 bases between them. The CDR3 coding sequence is TGTGCCTCCGACGGGGGTCTTAGGAGCGCTGAAGCTTTCTTT. This codes for CASDGGLRSAEAFF.

This chain links TRBV13 with TRBJ2-1; tentatively, D is TRBD2 (7 bases). The CDR3 is 15 residues long. Germline V gives CDR1 PRHDT, CDR2 FYEKMQ (reference sequence). V lost 8 bases and J 7 bases, leaving 21 bases between the germline ends. In DNA form, the CDR3 reads TGTGCCAGCCTTGTTAGGGGGGGCGGAGGGAATGAGCAGTTCTTC. Amino acids: CASLVRGGGGNEQFF. Looking up the rest from reference TRBV13 and TRBJ2-1 gives the full variable domain: AAGVIQSPRHLIKEKRETATLKCYPIPRHDTVYWYQQGPGQDPQFLISFYEKMQSDKGSIPDRFSAQQFSDYHSELNMSSLELGDSALYFCASLVRGGGGNEQFFGPGTRLTVL.

The chain recombines TRBV11-1 with TRBJ1-1, with a possible D match to TRBD1 (6 bases). Germline CDR1 and CDR2: SGHAT and FQDESV (reference sequence). The V and J ends lost 5 bases and 7 bases respectively, with 14 bases between them. The CDR3 has 13 residues. CDR3 DNA: TGTGCCAGCAGCCGCGAGTCCAGGGGTGAAGCTTTCTTT. It translates to CASSRESRGEAFF.

V gene TRBV2 combines with J gene TRBJ2-7; TRBD1 matches 11 bases. Germline-derived CDR1 and CDR2 are SNHLY and FYNNEI. The J segment lost 6 bases and the V segment lost 6 bases, leaving 10 bases of the junction unmatched. The CDR3 sequence is 15 residues long. CDR3 bases: TGTGCCAGCAGCCCCCGGGGACAGGGGGTTTTCGAGCAGTACTTC. Translating it yields CASSPRGQGVFEQYF. Full variable domain (remainder filled in from reference TRBV2 and TRBJ2-7): EPEVTQTPSHQVTQMGQEVILRCVPISNHLYFYWYRQILGQKVEFLVSFYNNEISEKSEIFDDQFSVERPDGSNFTLKIRSTKLEDSAMYFCASSPRGQGVFEQYFGPGTRLTVT.

V and J are TRBV2 and TRBJ2-6; D ambiguous. The germline gives CDR1 SNHLY, CDR2 FYNNEI. The CDR3 has 15 residues. The germline V and J ends were trimmed by 2 bases and 2 bases, with 7 bases remaining between them. CDR3 sequence: CASSESWPGANVLTF. For the CDR3, the DNA is TGTGCCAGCAGTGAAAGTTGGCCTGGGGCCAACGTCCTGACTTTC.

The chain is built from TRBV28 and TRBJ2-2, with TRBD2 as a possible D gene (5 bases). Trimming stripped 3 bases from V and 0 bases from J, with 8 bases between. The CDR3 covers 15 residues. In germline, CDR1 is MDHEN, CDR2 SYDVKM. The CDR3 protein is CASSFAGANTGELFF. The CDR3 DNA reads as TGTGCCAGCAGTTTCGCCGGGGCGAACACCGGGGAGCTGTTTTTT.

This clone was detected only a few times. The rearrangement uses TRBV6-5 and TRBJ1-5, with D unclear. Trimming removed 0 bases from V and 7 bases from J, with 10 bases in between. The CDR3 loop spans 14 amino acids. CDR1 is MNHEY and CDR2 is SVGAGI in the germline V gene. The CDR3 DNA follows: TGTGCCAGCAGTTACTCGAGCGATAGACAGCCCCAGCATTTT. This translates into CASSYSSDRQPQHF.

The chain carries TRBV10-1 and TRBJ1-1; D unresolved. Germline CDR1 WNHNN, CDR2 SYGVQD (reference sequence). Trimming took off 6 bases at V and 11 bases at J, with 19 bases between the two ends. This CDR3 region has 13 residues. The CDR3 reads CASSPRRSGLAFF. The CDR3, as DNA: TGCGCCAGCAGCCCACGCAGGTCCGGTCTGGCTTTCTTT.

The chain couples TRBV2 to TRBJ2-1; 7 positions agree with TRBD2. The CDR3 consists of 16 residues. Germline V gene sequence: CDR1 SNHLY, CDR2 FYNNEI. V lost 2 bases to trimming and J lost 5 bases; unmatched junction nucleotides: 9. CDR3 protein: CASSELAEQGNNEQFF. The DNA for the CDR3 is TGTGCCAGCAGTGAACTAGCGGAGCAGGGAAACAATGAGCAGTTCTTC. Looking up the rest from reference TRBV2 and TRBJ2-1 gives the full variable domain: EPEVTQTPSHQVTQMGQEVILRCVPISNHLYFYWYRQILGQKVEFLVSFYNNEISEKSEIFDDQFSVERPDGSNFTLKIRSTKLEDSAMYFCASSELAEQGNNEQFFGPGTRLTVL.

The chain joins TRBV28 to TRBJ2-1; maybe TRBD1 (5 bases). Trimming took 5 bases from V and 10 from J, leaving 12 bases between them. The V gene's germline CDR1 is MDHEN and CDR2 SYDVKM. There are 12 residues in the CDR3. CDR3 DNA sequence: TGTGCCAGCAGTCGACAGACTTGGGAGCAGTTCTTC. Its translation: CASSRQTWEQFF.

The chain recombines TRBV9 with TRBJ2-3, with unresolved D. The length of the CDR3 is 13 residues. Germline V CDR1 and CDR2: SGDLS, YYNGEE. Trimming removed 4 bases at V and 1 base at J, with 7 bases between. CDR3 sequence (DNA): TGTGCCAGCAGCTCTCTCGGCACAGATACGCAGTATTTT. This sequence encodes CASSSLGTDTQYF.

The chain has TRBV7-2 and TRBJ2-6, with D possibly matching TRBD2 (7 bases). The CDR3 extends over 17 amino acids. Trimming left V 6 bases short and J 0 bases short, with 15 bases between. The germline CDR1 and CDR2 sequences are SGHTA and FQGNSA. The CDR3 DNA reads as TGTGCCAGCAGGGGGGGGCTCCCGACCTCTGGGGCCAACGTCCTGACTTTC. It yields the protein CASRGGLPTSGANVLTF.

This clone appeared a single time. The chain links TRBV15 to TRBJ1-4, with D possibly TRBD1 on 6 matching bases. The germline gives CDR1 LNHNV, CDR2 YYDKDF (reference sequence). This CDR3 contains 13 residues. Trimming took off 3 bases at V and 7 bases at J, with 9 bases between the two ends. CDR3 sequence (DNA): TGTGCCACCAGCAGGGGACAACCTGAAAAACTGTTTTTT. Translating it yields CATSRGQPEKLFF.

The CDR3 DNA is TGTGCCAGCAGAGGGAGGGGGGACTACACCGGGGAGCTGTTTTTT. Its translation is CASRGRGDYTGELFF. The rearrangement uses TRBV6-5 and TRBJ2-2; D may be TRBD2 (7 bases). The germline V and J ends were trimmed by 6 bases and 3 bases, with 14 bases remaining between them. CDR1 and CDR2 from the germline V gene are MNHEY and SVGAGI. The CDR3 runs 15 residues.

The rearrangement uses TRBV19 and TRBJ2-7; 8 bases align to TRBD1. This CDR3 is built from 13 residues. V lost 8 bases and J lost 4; bases outside the gene matches: 7. CDR1 is LNHDA, CDR2 SQIVND, per germline (reference sequence). The CDR3 region has the DNA TGTGCCAGTGGCGACCGACAGGGGTACGAGCAGTACTTC. Its translation is CASGDRQGYEQYF.

With respect to this clone: A junction boundary mismatches the germline segment, possibly from a read error. The chain is built from TRBV29-1 and TRBJ1-1; the D gene is possibly TRBD1 (6 bases). Germline loops: CDR1 SQVTM, CDR2 ANQGSEA. The CDR3 totals 15 residues. For the CDR3, the DNA is TGCAGCGTTGAAGATTTTACAGGGATGAACACTGGAGCTTTCTTT. This sequence encodes CSVEDFTGMNTGAFF.

This chain connects TRBV10-3 to TRBJ2-3, with TRBD1 identical over 7 bases. CDR1 is ENHRY and CDR2 is SYGVKD in the germline V gene. Germline trimming cut 2 bases from V and 0 bases from J; bases unmatched to any gene: 20. This CDR3 has 21 residues. The CDR3 region has the DNA TGTGCCATCAGTGAGATAACGAGGGGGCAGTACTCAAATGCTAGCACAGATACGCAGTATTTT. Translated, it gives CAISEITRGQYSNASTDTQYF.